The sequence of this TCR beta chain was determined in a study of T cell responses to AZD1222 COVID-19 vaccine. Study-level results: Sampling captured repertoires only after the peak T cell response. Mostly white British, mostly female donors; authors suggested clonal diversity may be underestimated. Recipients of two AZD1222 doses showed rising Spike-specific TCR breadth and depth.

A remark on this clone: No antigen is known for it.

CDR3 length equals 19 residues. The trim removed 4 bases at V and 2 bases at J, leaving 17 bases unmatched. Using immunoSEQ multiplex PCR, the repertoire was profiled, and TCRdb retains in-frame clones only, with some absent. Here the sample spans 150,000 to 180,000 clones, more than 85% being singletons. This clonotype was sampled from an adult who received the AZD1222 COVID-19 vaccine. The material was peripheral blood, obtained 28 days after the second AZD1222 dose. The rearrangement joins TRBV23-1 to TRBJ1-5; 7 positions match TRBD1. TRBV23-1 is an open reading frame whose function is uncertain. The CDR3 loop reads CASSPPFISRGGGNQPQHF. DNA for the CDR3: TGCGCCAGCAGTCCCCCTTTCATCTCCAGGGGGGGTGGCAATCAGCCCCAGCATTTT.